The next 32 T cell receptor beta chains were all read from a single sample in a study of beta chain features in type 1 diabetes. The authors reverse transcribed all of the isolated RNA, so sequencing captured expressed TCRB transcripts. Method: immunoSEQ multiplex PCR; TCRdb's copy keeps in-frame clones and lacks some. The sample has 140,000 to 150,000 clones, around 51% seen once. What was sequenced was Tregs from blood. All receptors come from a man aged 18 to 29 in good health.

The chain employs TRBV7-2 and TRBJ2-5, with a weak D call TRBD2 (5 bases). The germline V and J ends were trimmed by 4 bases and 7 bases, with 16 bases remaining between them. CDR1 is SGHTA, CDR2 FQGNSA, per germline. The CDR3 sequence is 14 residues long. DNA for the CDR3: TGTGCCAGCAGCTCCCGCGGGTCCGGGGTGACCCAGTACTTC. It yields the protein CASSSRGSGVTQYF.

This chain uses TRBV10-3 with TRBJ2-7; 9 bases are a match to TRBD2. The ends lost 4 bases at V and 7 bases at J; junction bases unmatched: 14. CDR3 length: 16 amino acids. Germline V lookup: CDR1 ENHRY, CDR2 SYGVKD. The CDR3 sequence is CAISGPVGREGHEQYF. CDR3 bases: TGTGCCATCAGTGGCCCCGTGGGGCGGGAGGGCCATGAGCAGTACTTC.

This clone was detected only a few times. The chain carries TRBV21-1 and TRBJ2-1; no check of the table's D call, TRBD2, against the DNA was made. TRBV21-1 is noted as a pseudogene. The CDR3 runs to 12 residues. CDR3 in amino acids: CASSKRYNEQFF. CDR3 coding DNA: TGTGCCAGCAGCAAACGCTACAATGAGCAGTTCTTC.

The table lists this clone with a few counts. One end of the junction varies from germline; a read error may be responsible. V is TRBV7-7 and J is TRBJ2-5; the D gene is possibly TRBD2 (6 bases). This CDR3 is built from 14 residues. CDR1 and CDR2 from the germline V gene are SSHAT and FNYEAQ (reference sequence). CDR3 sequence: CASSFLGGVETQYF. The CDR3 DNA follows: TGTGCTAGCAGCTTCTTGGGAGGTGTGGAGACCCAGTACTTC.

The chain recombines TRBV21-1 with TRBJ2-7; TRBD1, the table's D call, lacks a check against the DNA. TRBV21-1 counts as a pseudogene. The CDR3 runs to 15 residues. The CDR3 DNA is TGTGCCAGCAGCATACGGACAGGGGGCATCTACGAGCAGTACTTC. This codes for CASSIRTGGIYEQYF.

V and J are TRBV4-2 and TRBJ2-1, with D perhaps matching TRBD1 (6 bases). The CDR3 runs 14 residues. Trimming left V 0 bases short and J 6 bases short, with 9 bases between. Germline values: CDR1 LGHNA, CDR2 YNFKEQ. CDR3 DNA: TGTGCCAGCAGCCAAGATGGGGGCCCCAATGAGCAGTTCTTC. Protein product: CASSQDGGPNEQFF.

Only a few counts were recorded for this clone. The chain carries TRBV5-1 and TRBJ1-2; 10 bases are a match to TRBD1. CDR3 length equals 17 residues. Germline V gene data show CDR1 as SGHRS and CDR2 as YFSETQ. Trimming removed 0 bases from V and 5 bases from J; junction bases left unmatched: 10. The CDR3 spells CASSLGTGGIRPYGYTF. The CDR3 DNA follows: TGCGCCAGCAGCTTGGGGACAGGGGGGATCCGACCGTATGGCTACACCTTC.

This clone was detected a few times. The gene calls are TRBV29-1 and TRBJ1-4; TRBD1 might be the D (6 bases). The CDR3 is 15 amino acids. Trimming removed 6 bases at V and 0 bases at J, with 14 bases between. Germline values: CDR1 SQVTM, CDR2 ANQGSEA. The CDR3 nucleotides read TGCAGCGTATCGTTACAGGGAACAACTAATGAAAAACTGTTTTTT. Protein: CSVSLQGTTNEKLFF.

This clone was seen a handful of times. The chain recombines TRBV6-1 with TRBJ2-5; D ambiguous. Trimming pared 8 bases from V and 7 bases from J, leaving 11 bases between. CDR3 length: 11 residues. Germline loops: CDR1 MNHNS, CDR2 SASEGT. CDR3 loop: CASSPPGTQYF. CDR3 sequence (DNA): TGTGCCAGCTCCCCCCCCGGGACCCAGTACTTC.

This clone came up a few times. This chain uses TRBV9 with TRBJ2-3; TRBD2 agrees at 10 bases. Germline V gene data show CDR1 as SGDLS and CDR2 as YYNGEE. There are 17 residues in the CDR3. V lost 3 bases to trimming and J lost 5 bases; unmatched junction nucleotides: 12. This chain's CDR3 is CASSAMNSGRRGDTQYF. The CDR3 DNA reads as TGTGCCAGCAGCGCTATGAATAGCGGGAGGAGGGGAGATACGCAGTATTTT.

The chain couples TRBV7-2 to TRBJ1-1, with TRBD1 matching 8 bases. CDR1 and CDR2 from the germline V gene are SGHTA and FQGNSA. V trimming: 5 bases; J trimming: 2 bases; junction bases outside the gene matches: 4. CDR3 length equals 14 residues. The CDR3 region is CASSATGVNTEAFF. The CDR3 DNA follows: TGTGCCAGCAGCGCGACAGGGGTTAACACTGAAGCTTTCTTT.

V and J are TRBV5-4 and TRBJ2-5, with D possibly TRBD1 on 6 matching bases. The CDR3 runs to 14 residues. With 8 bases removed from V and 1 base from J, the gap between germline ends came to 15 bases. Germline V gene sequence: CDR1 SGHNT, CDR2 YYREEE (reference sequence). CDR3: CASKNRDFQETQYF. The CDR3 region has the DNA TGTGCCAGTAAAAACAGGGATTTCCAAGAGACCCAGTACTTC.

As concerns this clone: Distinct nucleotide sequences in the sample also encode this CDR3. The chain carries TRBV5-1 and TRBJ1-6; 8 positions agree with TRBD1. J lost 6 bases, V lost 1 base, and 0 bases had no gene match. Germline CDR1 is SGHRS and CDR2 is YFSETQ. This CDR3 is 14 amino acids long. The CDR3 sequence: CASSLTGGNSPLHF. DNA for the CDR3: TGCGCCAGCAGCTTGACAGGGGGTAATTCACCCCTCCACTTT.

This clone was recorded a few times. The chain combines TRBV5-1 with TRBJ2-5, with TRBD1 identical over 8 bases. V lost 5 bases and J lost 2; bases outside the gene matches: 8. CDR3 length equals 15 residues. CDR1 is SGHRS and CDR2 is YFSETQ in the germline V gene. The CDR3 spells CASSRTGNSQETQYF. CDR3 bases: TGCGCCAGCAGTCGGACAGGGAACTCACAAGAGACCCAGTACTTC. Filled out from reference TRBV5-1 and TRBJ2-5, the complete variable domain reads KAGVTQTPRYLIKTRGQQVTLSCSPISGHRSVSWYQQTPGQGLQFLFEYFSETQRNKGNFPGRFSGRQFSNSRSEMNVSTLELGDSALYLCASSRTGNSQETQYFGPGTRLLVL.

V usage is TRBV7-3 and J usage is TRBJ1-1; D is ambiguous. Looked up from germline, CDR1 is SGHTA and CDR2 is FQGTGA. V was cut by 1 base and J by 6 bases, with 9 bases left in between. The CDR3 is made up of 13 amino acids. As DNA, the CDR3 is TGTGCCAGCAGCTTAAGCGAGGGCTCTGAAGCTTTCTTT. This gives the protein CASSLSEGSEAFF.

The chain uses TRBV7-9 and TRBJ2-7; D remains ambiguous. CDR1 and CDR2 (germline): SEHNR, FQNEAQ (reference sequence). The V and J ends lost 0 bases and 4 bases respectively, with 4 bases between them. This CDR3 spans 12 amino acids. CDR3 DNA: TGTGCCAGCAGCTTAGCGCGGTACGAGCAGTACTTC. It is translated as CASSLARYEQYF.

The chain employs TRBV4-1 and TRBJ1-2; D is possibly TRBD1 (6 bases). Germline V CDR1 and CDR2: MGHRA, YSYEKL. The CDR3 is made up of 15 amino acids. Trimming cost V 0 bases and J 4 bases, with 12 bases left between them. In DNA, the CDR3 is TGCGCCAGCAGCCAAGAGGGGACCAGGGGCTATGGCTACACCTTC. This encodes CASSQEGTRGYGYTF.

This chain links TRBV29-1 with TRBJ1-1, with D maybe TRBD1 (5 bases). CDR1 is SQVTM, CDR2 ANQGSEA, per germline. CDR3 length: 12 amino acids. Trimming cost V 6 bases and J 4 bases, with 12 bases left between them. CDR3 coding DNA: TGCAGCGTGGGATCGGGGGTCACTGAAGCTTTCTTT. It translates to CSVGSGVTEAFF.

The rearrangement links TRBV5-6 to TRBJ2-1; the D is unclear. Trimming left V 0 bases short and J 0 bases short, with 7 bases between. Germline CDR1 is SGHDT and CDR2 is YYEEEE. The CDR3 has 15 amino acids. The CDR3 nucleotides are TGTGCCAGCAGCTTGGTTACGAGCTCCTACAATGAGCAGTTCTTC. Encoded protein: CASSLVTSSYNEQFF.

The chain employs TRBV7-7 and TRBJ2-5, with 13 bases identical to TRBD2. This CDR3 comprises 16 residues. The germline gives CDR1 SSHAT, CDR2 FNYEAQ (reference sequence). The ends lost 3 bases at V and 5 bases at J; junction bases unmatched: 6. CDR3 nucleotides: TGTGCCAGCAGCTTGGGACTAGCGGGGTCGGGGGAGACCCAGTACTTC. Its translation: CASSLGLAGSGETQYF.

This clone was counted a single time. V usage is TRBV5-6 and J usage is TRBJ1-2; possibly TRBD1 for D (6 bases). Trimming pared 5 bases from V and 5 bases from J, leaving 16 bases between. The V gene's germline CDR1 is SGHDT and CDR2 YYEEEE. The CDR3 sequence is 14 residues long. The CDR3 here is CASRSAGTTYGYTF. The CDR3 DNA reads TGTGCCAGCAGGTCTGCCGGGACAACTTATGGCTACACCTTC.

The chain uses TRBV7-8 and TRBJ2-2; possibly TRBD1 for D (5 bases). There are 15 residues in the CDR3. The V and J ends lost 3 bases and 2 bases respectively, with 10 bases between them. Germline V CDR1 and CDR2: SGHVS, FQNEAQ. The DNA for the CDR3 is TGTGCCAGCAGCTTTCGCAGGGTAAACACCGGGGAGCTGTTTTTT. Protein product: CASSFRRVNTGELFF.

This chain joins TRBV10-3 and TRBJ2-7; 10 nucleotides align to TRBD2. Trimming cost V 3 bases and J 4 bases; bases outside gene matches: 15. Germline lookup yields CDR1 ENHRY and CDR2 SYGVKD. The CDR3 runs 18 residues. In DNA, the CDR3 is TGTGCCATCAGTGACCGGCTGGGTAATAGCGGGAGGCCTTACGAGCAGTACTTC. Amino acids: CAISDRLGNSGRPYEQYF.

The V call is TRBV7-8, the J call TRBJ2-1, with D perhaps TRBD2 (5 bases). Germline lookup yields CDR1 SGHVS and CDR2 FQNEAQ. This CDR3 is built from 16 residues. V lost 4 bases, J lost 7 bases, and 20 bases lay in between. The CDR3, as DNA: TGTGCCAGCAGCTCCACTCCGGGGTATTCGATTAATGAGCAGTTCTTC. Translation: CASSSTPGYSINEQFF.

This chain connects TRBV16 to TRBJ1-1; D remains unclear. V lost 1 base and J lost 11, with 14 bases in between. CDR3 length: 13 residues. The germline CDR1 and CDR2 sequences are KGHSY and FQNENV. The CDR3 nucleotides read TGTGCCAGCAGCCAATATGGAGCGAACGGCGCTTTCTTT. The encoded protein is CASSQYGANGAFF.

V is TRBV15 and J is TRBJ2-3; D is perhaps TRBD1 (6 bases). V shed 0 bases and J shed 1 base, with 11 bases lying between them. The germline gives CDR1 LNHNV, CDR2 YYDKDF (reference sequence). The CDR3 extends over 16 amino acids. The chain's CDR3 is CATSRDQGSGTDTQYF. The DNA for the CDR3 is TGTGCCACCAGCAGAGATCAGGGGTCTGGCACAGATACGCAGTATTTT.

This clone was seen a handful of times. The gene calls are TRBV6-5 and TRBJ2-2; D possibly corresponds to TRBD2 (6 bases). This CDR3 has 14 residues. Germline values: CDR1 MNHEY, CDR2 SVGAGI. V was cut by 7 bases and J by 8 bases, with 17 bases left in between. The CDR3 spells CASTGVPDSGELFF. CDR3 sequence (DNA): TGTGCCAGCACGGGGGTCCCGGATTCGGGGGAGCTGTTTTTT.

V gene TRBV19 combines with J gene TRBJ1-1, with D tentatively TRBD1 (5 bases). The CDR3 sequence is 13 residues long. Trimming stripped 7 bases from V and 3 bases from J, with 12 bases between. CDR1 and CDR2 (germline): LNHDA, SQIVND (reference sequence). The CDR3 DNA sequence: TGTGCCAGTACCCCGTGGGGGGACACTGAAGCTTTCTTT. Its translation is CASTPWGDTEAFF.

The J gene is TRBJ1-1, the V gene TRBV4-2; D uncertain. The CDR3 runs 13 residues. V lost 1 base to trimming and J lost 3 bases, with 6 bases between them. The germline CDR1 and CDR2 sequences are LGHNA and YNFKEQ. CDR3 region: CASSQAVDTEAFF. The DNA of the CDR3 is TGTGCCAGCAGCCAAGCGGTGGACACTGAAGCTTTCTTT.

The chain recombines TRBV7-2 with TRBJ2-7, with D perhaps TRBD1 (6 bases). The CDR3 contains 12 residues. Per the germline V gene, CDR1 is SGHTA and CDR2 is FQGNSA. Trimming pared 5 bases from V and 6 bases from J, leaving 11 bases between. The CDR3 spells CASSQTGLEQYF. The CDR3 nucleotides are TGTGCCAGCAGCCAGACAGGACTCGAGCAGTACTTC.

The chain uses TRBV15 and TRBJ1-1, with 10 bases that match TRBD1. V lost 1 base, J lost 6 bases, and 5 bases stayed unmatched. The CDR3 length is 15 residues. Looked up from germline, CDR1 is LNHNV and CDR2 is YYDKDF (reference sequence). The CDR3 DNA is TGTGCCACCAGCAGAGCCGGGACAGGGGCATCTGAAGCTTTCTTT. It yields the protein CATSRAGTGASEAFF.

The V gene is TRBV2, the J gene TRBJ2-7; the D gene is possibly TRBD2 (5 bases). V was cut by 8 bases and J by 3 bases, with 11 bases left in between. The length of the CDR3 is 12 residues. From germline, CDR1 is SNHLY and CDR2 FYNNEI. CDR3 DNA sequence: TGTGCCAGCTTCTTTGGAGGCTACGAGCAGTACTTC. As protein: CASFFGGYEQYF.